This is a list of T cell receptor beta chains from one sample in a study of post-analysis software for immune sequencing data. TCRdb reprocessed the PCR reads with MiXCR, giving one entry per CDR3 protein. This sample carries 650,000 to 850,000 distinct CDR3 sequences, roughly 50% of them seen once, and the ten largest clones take approximately 4.5%. The sample was blood. The receptor set was obtained from a girl aged 5 to 17 with multiple sclerosis. CDR3s include the opening cysteine and the closing phenylalanine or tryptophan.

V gene,CDR3 length,J gene,CDR3 protein
TRBV25-1,16,TRBJ2-6,CASSESGVPGANVLTF
TRBV3-1,15,TRBJ1-1,CASSPDRISGSEAFF
TRBV19,13,TRBJ2-7,CASSRETGDEQYF
TRBV29-1,12,TRBJ2-5,CSVDTGGETQYF
TRBV20-1,13,TRBJ2-7,CSVELAEPYEQYF
TRBV20-1,13,TRBJ1-2,CSARDLDNYGYTF
TRBV7-3,17,TRBJ1-5,CASSLTLSRIGNQPQHF
TRBV12-3/TRBV12-4,14,TRBJ1-5,CASSLGQTCQPQHF
TRBV20-1,13,TRBJ2-7,CSAVGGITYEQYF
TRBV5-1,10,TRBJ2-5,CASAGETQYF
TRBV29-1,14,TRBJ2-7,CSVVGSGGANEQYF
TRBV18,13,TRBJ2-7,CASSRGFGYEQYF
TRBV11-2,15,TRBJ2-5,CASSPSGQRSGEQYF
TRBV6-5,14,TRBJ1-2,CASSSNRANYGYTF
TRBV4-1,17,TRBJ2-1,CASSHGTSGRSYNEQFF
TRBV4-1,16,TRBJ2-7,CASSQGGGSGSYEQYF
TRBV20-1,15,TRBJ2-3,CSGRGHTLRTDTQYF
TRBV29-1,13,TRBJ2-2,CSVGGDYTGELFF
TRBV7-9,18,TRBJ2-4,CASSFGLAGDLAKNIQYF
TRBV5-6,14,TRBJ1-2,CASSQGDRPYGYTF
TRBV14,15,TRBJ2-7,CASSQDWGGGDEQYF
TRBV13,15,TRBJ2-3,CASSFNRGITDTQYF
TRBV19,17,TRBJ2-7,CASSIDFYGNITYEQYF
TRBV7-6,15,NA,CASSLEWTPGETQYF
TRBV29-1,15,TRBJ2-4,CSVKAGGVSKNIQYF
TRBV12-3/TRBV12-4,11,TRBJ2-5,CASRHQETQYF
TRBV2,17,TRBJ2-3,CASSEYGTGVSTDTQYF
TRBV12-3/TRBV12-4,16,TRBJ2-5,CASTVGTSRYQETQYF
TRBV10-3,16,TRBJ2-1,CAIGRTSGGATHEQFF
TRBV20-1,14,TRBJ2-7,CSAARDRIHYEQYF
TRBV5-1,14,TRBJ2-3,CASSSGPTRDTQYF
TRBV4-2,16,TRBJ2-1,CASSLRASGSNNEQFF
TRBV5-1,18,NA,CASSFVAGGDNKGYEQYF
TRBV11-2,15,TRBJ2-3,CASSLGRGNTDTQYF
TRBV29-1,13,TRBJ2-1,CSVMDRAANEQFF
TRBV2,12,TRBJ2-3,CASSDPLSTQYF
TRBV20-1,18,TRBJ2-1,CSASSIVTGGFSYNEQFF
TRBV6-1,13,TRBJ1-1,CASSVRTMGEAFF
TRBV4-1,15,TRBJ1-1,CASTHLGVGGTEAFF
TRBV6-6,17,TRBJ2-4,CASSYHRQDIAKNIQYF
TRBV2,14,TRBJ2-7,CASSTSGVSYEQYF
TRBV6-5,15,TRBJ2-3,CASSFAGQGAGTQYF
TRBV6-5,16,TRBJ1-2,CASSLDSTGIGYGYTF
TRBV20-1,13,TRBJ2-7,CSARVPGGYEQYF
TRBV6-5,14,TRBJ1-1,CASRTGGMNTEAFF
TRBV7-9,18,TRBJ1-2,CASSLDQGGGSGSFGYTF